This T cell receptor beta chain was sequenced for a study of CD8 T cells in ankylosing spondylitis (dated by TCRdb to the late 2010s). A note on the overall study: The study profiled T cell receptor beta repertoires in healthy donors and ankylosing spondylitis patients to find disease-linked TCR variants. The full study cohort was made up of roughly 25 ankylosing spondylitis patients and around 100 healthy donors. Peripheral blood was sampled, and synovial fluid was additionally collected from ankylosing spondylitis patients.

This clonotype has just a few counts. Its antigen is currently not known. No much larger clonotype is one base removed from it; base qualities were not supplied. CDR1 SEHNR and CDR2 FQNEAQ are derived from the germline V gene (reference sequence). The CDR3 goes from the cysteine to the phenylalanine over 15 residues. Solely the CDR3 DNA is kept, with 45 bases framed from the first base. Trimmed from V: 2 bases; trimmed from J: 5 bases; junction bases lacking a gene match: 8. Here is what the overall study found, with its caveats: A CD8+ phenotype was shown by the disease-linked clones, which were found at relatively low frequencies in peripheral blood. A TCR beta motif of about 8 highly homologous amino acid variants appeared characteristic of blood from ankylosing spondylitis patients. According to the report, matched synovial fluid samples from ankylosing spondylitis patients were significantly enriched for the disease-linked clones. Some of the motif variants had been reported before in the synovial fluid and blood of reactive arthritis patients, a finding that suggests common disease-initiation mechanisms.

TCRdb shows the sequencer as Illumina HiSeq 2500. TCR beta libraries were prepared by quantitative 5'-RACE with molecular barcodes. Per the authors' processing: To identify disease-linked TCR variants, a new computational method was used, one built on a probabilistic model of VDJ rearrangement. TCRdb reprocessed the public reads (quality trimming at Q25 with fastp, clone calling with MiXCR) and kept in-frame beta chains. Each entry merges the rows of one CDR3 protein and shows their most common DNA and genes. None of the V and J calls come from the authors' own analysis; TCRdb made them. Recorded for this sample are about 300,000 distinct CDR3 sequences; less than 25% of them occurred a single time. The ten biggest clones cover approximately 3.7% of the sample.

Sample: blood, either unsorted or a sorted T cell fraction (not recorded which). This TCR was recovered from a female donor with ankylosing spondylitis or in good health (not recorded which). The chain is encoded by TRBV7-9 joined to TRBJ2-7, with 8 junctional bases fitting TRBD1. The CDR3 region reads CASSLTGTGMNEQYF. DNA sequence: TGTGCCAGCAGCTTAACCGGGACAGGCATGAACGAGCAGTACTTC.